The rows below give T cell receptor beta chains drawn from one sample of a study of blood T cells in healthy people across ages. MiXCR, applied by TCRdb to the 5' RACE reads, yields one record per CDR3 protein. The sample carries 1.6 million or so distinct CDR3 sequences, about 35% recorded once. Sequencing used blood. The receptors were gathered from a woman between 25 and 40 years old in good health. CDR3s include the opening cysteine and the closing phenylalanine or tryptophan. The D gene is left open where the match is weak. Only part of the rows carry a size: once, few, many, or a class if the clone is expanded.

CDR3 length	D gene	V gene	clone size	J gene	CDR3 DNA	CDR3 protein
15	TRBD2	TRBV12-3/TRBV12-4	few	TRBJ2-7	TGTGCCAGCAGGCATAGCGGGGAGATAACCTACGAGCAGTACTTC	CASRHSGEITYEQYF
13	-	TRBV20-1	few	TRBJ2-7	TGCAGTCCCAGGGGTAGCGGCTCCTACGAGCAGTACTTC	CSPRGSGSYEQYF
15	TRBD2	TRBV5-4	-	TRBJ2-3	TGTGCCAGCAGCCGGGCGGGGGGTCGGGGTGATACGCAGTATTTT	CASSRAGGRGDTQYF
14	-	TRBV3-1	-	TRBJ2-7	TGTGCCAGCAGCCAGAGAGTGGGGTTCTACGAGCAGTACTTC	CASSQRVGFYEQYF
14	-	TRBV4-1	few	TRBJ2-5	TGCGCCAGCAGCAGGATAGCGGTTTTGGAGACCCAGTACTTC	CASSRIAVLETQYF
14	-	TRBV30	-	TRBJ1-4	TGTGCCTGGAGCCTCGGGCAGGGAAGGGAAAAACTGTTTTTT	CAWSLGQGREKLFF
14	-	TRBV6-6	many	TRBJ2-5	TGTGCCAGCAGTTATACTCGGGGGCAAGAGACCCAGTACTTC	CASSYTRGQETQYF
15	TRBD2	TRBV7-9	few	TRBJ2-5	TGTGCCAGCAGCTTAGCGCTAACGGGGGGAGAGACCCAGTACTTC	CASSLALTGGETQYF
20	TRBD2	TRBV7-9	-	TRBJ2-1	TGTGCCAGCAGCTTACGGGGGGGAGGGCCCTCAAGTTTCACCCACAATGAGCAGTTCTTC	CASSLRGGGPSSFTHNEQFF
17	TRBD2	TRBV10-2	-	TRBJ2-3	TGCGCCAGCACCCCACTAGCGTTGGAGACTAGCACAGATACGCAGTATTTT	CASTPLALETSTDTQYF
15	-	TRBV6-1	-	TRBJ1-2	TGTGCCAGCAGTGAAGCGGTCGGGGGGCAGGAGGGCTACACCTTC	CASSEAVGGQEGYTF
12	-	TRBV18	-	TRBJ1-6	TGTGCCAGCTCACCCGGGGAACCACCCCTCCACTTT	CASSPGEPPLHF
18	TRBD2	TRBV7-8	few	TRBJ2-7	TGTGCCAGCAGCCACGGGTTAGCGGGGTCCAGATCCTCCTACGAGCAGTACTTC	CASSHGLAGSRSSYEQYF